The clone carrying this T cell receptor (beta chain) was counted between two and nine times. Its antigen is as yet unknown. The data were obtained in a study of T cells after yellow fever vaccination. V shed 1 base, J shed 3 bases, and the junction held 12 bases outside the gene matches. The germline CDR1 and CDR2 sequences are LGHNA and YNFKEQ. The CDR3 sequence is 18 residues long. In making TCR cDNA, 5'RACE template switching added a universal primer site and UMIs to it. One entry per CDR3 protein, called by TCRdb with MiXCR from the 5' RACE reads. The sample includes a few hundred thousand distinct CDR3 sequences, almost 4% of them seen just once. Study findings and constraints: The CD4 and CD8 compartments had a small share of their clonotypes in common.

Sample: PBMCs, taken 5 days after the yellow fever booster vaccination. V gene TRBV4-2 combines with J gene TRBJ2-7, with 10 bases matching TRBD2. The source of this sequence is a man younger than 35 who received the YFV17D yellow fever vaccine. The CDR3 sequence is CASSQGALAGALFYEQYF. The CDR3 DNA reads as TGTGCCAGCAGCCAAGGGGCTCTAGCGGGGGCTCTTTTCTACGAGCAGTACTTC.